This record concerns one T cell receptor (beta chain) sequence. Its recognized antigen is unknown. Base qualities are not recorded, but no much larger clone differs from it by a single base. Relative to germline, V is 4 bases shorter and J is 2 bases shorter, with 20 bases between their ends. The cysteine opens and the phenylalanine closes a CDR3 of 16 amino acids. Of all the DNA, just the CDR3 is kept, 48 bases in frame from base 1. Looking up the germline V gene (reference sequence) yields CDR1 GTSNPN and CDR2 SVGIG. This sample is part of a study of beta chain features in type 1 diabetes (dated by TCRdb to 2016 to 2019). For context, the study as a whole: Patients and healthy donors did not differ in mean age, gender distribution, total cell number or subset yield. The study compared the TCRB repertoires of sorted circulating CD4+ T cell subsets in recently diagnosed type 1 diabetes patients with those in matched healthy donors. A total of some 100,000,000 sorted cells were examined across all samples, and the number of cells per subset was strongly correlated with RNA yield. Whereas all 28 donors provided naive and central memory subsets, regulatory and stem cell-like memory subsets were isolated from just 8 patients and roughly eight healthy donors. Summary of the overall study and its limitations: PCR may preferentially amplify shorter templates, but because patient and control samples were amplified and corrected together, any resulting skew would affect both groups equally. Type 1 diabetes patients showed a moderate but significant shortening of TCRB CDR3 length in all four CD4+ subsets. Because cDNA was sequenced instead of genomic DNA, highly expressing activated cells could be over-represented, though the groups showed no difference in activation or CD3 levels. HLA sub-analyses involved small numbers of individuals, so any influence of HLA type on TCRB rearrangement remained unresolved. Naive, central memory and regulatory TCRB repertoires appeared more similar among patients than among healthy donors. At VDJ recombination sites, type 1 diabetes patients had fewer insertions and more deleted nucleotides, which implies abnormalities in thymic rearrangement.

From each donor, a single peripheral blood sample of about 100 mL on average was drawn into heparinised tubes. Naive, central memory, regulatory and stem cell-like memory CD4+ T cells were sorted on a BD FACSAria II using a panel including CD45RO, CCR7, CD25, CD127, CD95 and CD27. Every sorted population had a purity above 95%. PBMCs were isolated right away by Lymphoprep density gradient centrifugation and were stained directly, without culture. So that batch effects would be minimized, each experiment stained and sorted samples in pairs, pairing one healthy donor with one patient. The High Capacity cDNA Reverse Transcription Kit was used to reverse transcribe all of the isolated RNA, meaning that expressed TCRB transcripts were what got sequenced. Deep immunoSEQ sequencing was performed on naive, central memory and regulatory T cell samples, with an average of roughly 3.5 million total reads per sample. Sorted cells were lysed in RLT buffer, and RNA was extracted using DNase-treated RNeasy Micro or Mini kits according to cell number. Each cell subset was processed on its own to prevent cross-contamination, while patient and healthy donor samples were processed together. The immunoSEQ multiplex PCR was used to amplify TCRB sequences from cDNA, generating 87-bp fragments that spanned the CDR3 region. Sequencing of the amplicons was done on the Illumina HiSeq platform. On the authors' methods: PCR bias was computationally corrected using synthetic template baselines, reads within Hamming distance 2 were collapsed, and singletons that could not be merged were discarded. Reads were aligned against IMGT to assign V, D and J genes, CDR3 length and insertions or deletions at six rearrangement sites. Within each subset, clonotype counts were normalized to the number of sorted cells before true diversity and Gini coefficients were calculated with the tcR R package. The overlap coefficient, calculated on TCRB nucleotide sequences, was used to quantify repertoire sharing. As a proxy for the pre-selection repertoire, out-of-frame TCRB sequences from naive cells were analyzed. In its TCRdb copy, this immuneACCESS table keeps in-frame sequences only and misses some clones. Where compared with another copy, unresolved V genes explain less than half of these, and the others have no known cause. V, J and clone size are those of that table, while D and trimming were read from the DNA. Across this sample there are 140,000 or so clones, with 8.5% to 12% seen only once. 1.3% of the sample goes to the ten largest clones.

The clonotype comes from a young man in good health. The chain is encoded by TRBV30 joined to TRBJ1-2; 6 matching bases give a weak D call of TRBD1. The source material was naive CD4+ T cells from blood. This sample's cell subset or site label indicates: true naive CD4+ T cells. Here is the DNA: TGTGCCTGGACTCGAGACAGGACAGCCCTGAACTATGGCTACACCTTC. Translated, this is CAWTRDRTALNYGYTF.